These 27 T cell receptor beta chains came from one sample sequenced in a study of shared clonotypes between healthy human individuals. Sequencing was performed with immunoSEQ multiplex PCR; in TCRdb, only in-frame clones are kept and a portion is missing. The repertoire holds approximately 2,300,000 clones, with about nine tenths as singletons. Sequencing was performed on naive CD4+ T cells from PBMCs. Stated subset: CD45RA+ positively selected. All receptors come from a man younger than 30 in good health. Some clones in this sample may be carry-over from other donors' samples.

This chain uses TRBV7-9 with TRBJ2-3; D might be TRBD2 (6 bases). V was clipped by 1 base and J by 6 bases, with 20 bases between them. The CDR3 has 17 amino acids. Germline V gene sequence: CDR1 SEHNR, CDR2 FQNEAQ (reference sequence). CDR3 protein: CASSLVGGEDAGDTQYF. The CDR3 DNA reads TGTGCCAGCAGCTTAGTGGGCGGGGAAGACGCGGGGGATACGCAGTATTTT.

With regard to this clone: This specimen includes other DNA sequences encoding the same CDR3. The chain is built from TRBV5-1 and TRBJ2-3; D gene unclear. The ends were cut back, 4 bases at V and 3 bases at J, with 12 bases in the middle. CDR3 size: 14 residues. The germline V gene has CDR1 SGHRS and CDR2 YFSETQ. For the CDR3, the DNA is TGCGCCAGCAGCCTGGAACCTAGGACAGATACGCAGTATTTT. Amino acids: CASSLEPRTDTQYF.

The chain carries TRBV29-1 and TRBJ2-7; 8 positions match TRBD2. V gave up 6 bases and J gave up 6 bases; unmatched junction bases: 10. Germline CDR1 is SQVTM and CDR2 is ANQGSEA. The CDR3 has 13 residues. The CDR3 nucleotides are TGCAGCGTCGCCCGGCTAGCGGGTATCGAGCAGTACTTC. Amino acid sequence: CSVARLAGIEQYF.

The V gene is TRBV6-1, the J gene TRBJ2-7, with 9 bases lining up with TRBD1. V shed 7 bases, J shed 3 bases, and the junction held 7 bases outside the gene matches. The CDR3 loop spans 14 amino acids. Germline loops: CDR1 MNHNS, CDR2 SASEGT. The CDR3 spells CASTAGQGNYEQYF. The CDR3 DNA follows: TGTGCCAGCACCGCAGGACAGGGGAACTACGAGCAGTACTTC.

This chain joins TRBV28 and TRBJ1-1; TRBD1 aligns across 11 bases. The CDR3 is 15 amino acids. The V gene's germline CDR1 is MDHEN and CDR2 SYDVKM. The J segment lost 6 bases and the V segment lost 5 bases, leaving 8 bases of the junction unmatched. CDR3 sequence reads: CASSVRTGGNPEAFF. CDR3 DNA: TGTGCCAGCAGTGTTCGGACAGGGGGCAACCCTGAAGCTTTCTTT.

DNA of the CDR3: TGTGCCAGCACCGCACAGGCCAGTACCTACGAGCAGTACTTC. Protein product: CASTAQASTYEQYF. The chain has TRBV7-9 and TRBJ2-7; D is possibly TRBD1 (5 bases). Per the germline V gene, CDR1 is SEHNR and CDR2 is FQNEAQ (reference sequence). The V end was cut by 7 bases, the J end by 2 bases, with 15 bases between. This CDR3 region has 14 residues.

This chain connects TRBV19 to TRBJ2-3; perhaps D is TRBD1 or TRBD2 (5 bases each). From germline, CDR1 is LNHDA and CDR2 SQIVND (reference sequence). Between the trimmed V and J ends, which lost 9 bases and 2 bases, there was a span of 15 bases. The CDR3 totals 14 residues. The CDR3: CASGAEYYTDTQYF. The CDR3 DNA reads TGTGCCAGCGGGGCCGAATACTACACAGATACGCAGTATTTT.

The table lists this clone with a count of one. This chain joins TRBV4-3 and TRBJ1-2; D is ambiguous. Between the trimmed V and J ends, which lost 0 bases and 8 bases, there was a span of 16 bases. The CDR3 consists of 15 residues. Germline values: CDR1 LGHNA, CDR2 YSLEER. CDR3 in amino acids: CASSQELGYSGGYTF. The CDR3 nucleotides are TGCGCCAGCAGCCAAGAGTTGGGATATTCAGGCGGCTACACCTTC.

V and J are TRBV19 and TRBJ2-3, with 8 nucleotides matching TRBD2. V lost 5 bases, J lost 1 base, and 8 bases stayed unmatched. Germline CDR1 reads LNHDA; CDR2 reads SQIVND (reference sequence). The CDR3 totals 16 residues. CDR3 protein: CASSPRGAGGTDTQYF. CDR3 bases: TGTGCCAGTAGTCCCCGCGGAGCGGGGGGCACAGATACGCAGTATTTT.

V usage is TRBV5-1 and J usage is TRBJ2-2; 9 bases are a match to TRBD2. The CDR3 sequence is 16 residues long. Germline V gives CDR1 SGHRS, CDR2 YFSETQ. Losses at the gene ends were 2 bases for V and 4 bases for J; bases not matched to a gene: 6. The CDR3 DNA follows: TGCGCCAGCAGCTTCATAGCGGGGGCGACCACCGGGGAGCTGTTTTTT. The encoded protein is CASSFIAGATTGELFF. The whole variable domain, remainder taken from reference TRBV5-1 and TRBJ2-2, is KAGVTQTPRYLIKTRGQQVTLSCSPISGHRSVSWYQQTPGQGLQFLFEYFSETQRNKGNFPGRFSGRQFSNSRSEMNVSTLELGDSALYLCASSFIAGATTGELFFGEGSRLTVL.

V is TRBV5-1 and J is TRBJ1-1, with 8 bases fitting TRBD1. This CDR3 contains 17 residues. Per the germline V gene, CDR1 is SGHRS and CDR2 is YFSETQ. Germline trimming cut 1 base from V and 1 base from J; bases unmatched to any gene: 9. In DNA form, the CDR3 reads TGCGCCAGCAGCTTGAAGAGGCAGGGGGCGGGGAACACTGAAGCTTTCTTT. Translation gives CASSLKRQGAGNTEAFF.

This clone was detected a few times. DNA of the CDR3: TGTGCCAGCAGCTTCCGGGAGCCGCACTACACCGGGGAGCTGTTTTTT. Amino acids: CASSFREPHYTGELFF. V gene TRBV9 combines with J gene TRBJ2-2; D is possibly TRBD2 (6 bases). The germline V gene encodes CDR1 SGDLS and CDR2 YYNGEE. V lost 4 bases and J lost 3, with 16 bases in between. This CDR3 region has 16 residues.

The CDR3 protein is CASSSRQQNTGELFF. In DNA, the CDR3 is TGTGCCAGCAGCTCCCGACAGCAAAACACCGGGGAGCTGTTTTTT. V gene TRBV9 combines with J gene TRBJ2-2; D possibly corresponds to TRBD1 (5 bases). The CDR3 has 15 amino acids. Germline CDR1 and CDR2: SGDLS and YYNGEE. The V gene lost 4 bases and the J gene lost 2 bases, with 12 bases spanning the gap.

The sample holds a few counts of this clone. The V gene is TRBV14, the J gene TRBJ1-1; TRBD1 matches 7 bases. There are 15 residues in the CDR3. V trimming: 0 bases; J trimming: 2 bases; junction bases outside the gene matches: 3. Per germline, CDR1 SGHDN and CDR2 FVKESK. This chain's CDR3 is CASSQEGTANTEAFF. DNA for the CDR3: TGTGCCAGCAGCCAAGAAGGGACAGCTAACACTGAAGCTTTCTTT.

V gene TRBV18 combines with J gene TRBJ2-7, with TRBD1 matching over 7 bases. This CDR3 has 14 amino acids. The germline gives CDR1 KGHSH, CDR2 LQKENI. V shed 5 bases, J shed 2 bases, and the junction held 6 bases outside the gene matches. CDR3 loop: CASSSTGMAYEQYF. The CDR3 DNA follows: TGTGCCAGCTCATCGACAGGGATGGCCTACGAGCAGTACTTC.

The gene calls are TRBV5-4 and TRBJ2-7; 7 positions match TRBD1. With 4 bases clipped from V and 5 bases from J, the junction kept 9 bases outside the gene matches. CDR1 SGHNT and CDR2 YYREEE come from the germline V gene (reference sequence). CDR3 length: 14 residues. The CDR3 DNA sequence: TGTGCCAGCAGCGGGCGGACAGGCCGGGACGAGCAGTACTTC. Translating gives CASSGRTGRDEQYF.

The V gene is TRBV12-5, the J gene TRBJ2-2, with a tentative D call TRBD2 (6 bases). Looked up from germline, CDR1 is LGHNT and CDR2 is FRNRAP. The CDR3 consists of 14 residues. The V and J ends lost 5 bases and 6 bases respectively, with 13 bases between them. The CDR3 nucleotides are TGTGCTAGTGGTCTTCGGCCGGGGGCCGGGGAGCTGTTTTTT. The encoded protein is CASGLRPGAGELFF.

J is TRBJ1-2 and V is TRBV9; the match to TRBD1 covers 7 bases. V was pared by 6 bases and J by 6 bases, with 8 bases of the junction left unmatched. CDR3 length: 13 amino acids. Germline CDR1 SGDLS, CDR2 YYNGEE. CDR3 amino acids: CASKLTGEDGYTF. The CDR3, as DNA: TGTGCCAGCAAACTTACAGGGGAAGATGGCTACACCTTC. The entire variable domain, with the rest obtained from reference TRBV9 and TRBJ1-2, is as follows: DSGVTQTPKHLITATGQRVTLRCSPRSGDLSVYWYQQSLDQGLQFLIQYYNGEERAKGNILERFSAQQFPDLHSELNLSSLELGDSALYFCASKLTGEDGYTFGSGTRLTVV.

V usage is TRBV6-1 and J usage is TRBJ1-1; D may be TRBD1 (5 bases). This CDR3 contains 15 residues. The V and J ends lost 8 bases and 0 bases respectively, with 16 bases between them. Germline V CDR1 and CDR2: MNHNS, SASEGT. The CDR3 nucleotides are TGTGCCAGCTTGTGGTCCGGACAATTGAACACTGAAGCTTTCTTT. Protein sequence: CASLWSGQLNTEAFF.

The CDR3 DNA reads TGTGCCAGCAGTTTATCGCGGGGAGAAGAGACCCAGTACTTC. Its protein is CASSLSRGEETQYF. The chain uses TRBV28 and TRBJ2-5; maybe TRBD2 (6 bases). This CDR3 spans 14 amino acids. Germline-derived CDR1 and CDR2 are MDHEN and SYDVKM. With 1 base removed from V and 3 bases from J, the gap between germline ends came to 9 bases.

There are a few counts of this clone. V usage is TRBV6-4 and J usage is TRBJ1-1, with D hard to call. This CDR3 region has 14 residues. Germline V gives CDR1 MRHNA, CDR2 SNTAGT. Trimming pared 3 bases from V and 5 bases from J, leaving 13 bases between. This chain's CDR3 is CASSEYLGSTEAFF. In nucleotides, the CDR3 is TGTGCCAGCAGTGAGTATCTGGGTAGTACTGAAGCTTTCTTT.

This chain joins TRBV9 and TRBJ1-2; D gene unclear. The germline gives CDR1 SGDLS, CDR2 YYNGEE. Trimming shortened V by 1 base and J by 4 bases, and 14 bases separated the two germline ends. The CDR3 contains 15 residues. The CDR3, as DNA: TGTGCCAGCAGCGTACACCAGACGGTCGCCTATGGCTACACCTTC. This encodes CASSVHQTVAYGYTF.

The gene calls are TRBV4-3 and TRBJ1-1; maybe TRBD1 (6 bases). V gave up 2 bases and J gave up 1 base, with 8 bases separating them. The CDR3 runs to 14 residues. Germline V gene data show CDR1 as LGHNA and CDR2 as YSLEER. The CDR3 coding sequence is TGCGCCAGCAGCCAAACGACAGGGAACACTGAAGCTTTCTTT. Protein: CASSQTTGNTEAFF.

V and J are TRBV5-6 and TRBJ2-2; TRBD2 might be the D (6 bases). Germline CDR1 reads SGHDT; CDR2 reads YYEEEE. Trimming shortened V by 0 bases and J by 6 bases, and 9 bases separated the two germline ends. This CDR3 is 14 amino acids long. The CDR3 sequence: CASSLGGVAGELFF. The CDR3 nucleotides read TGTGCCAGCAGCTTGGGCGGGGTGGCCGGGGAGCTGTTTTTT. Based on the CDR3 plus reference TRBV5-6 and TRBJ2-2, the full variable domain is DAGVTQSPTHLIKTRGQQVTLRCSPKSGHDTVSWYQQALGQGPQFIFQYYEEEERQRGNFPDRFSGHQFPNYSSELNVNALLLGDSALYLCASSLGGVAGELFFGEGSRLTVL.

The gene calls are TRBV28 and TRBJ2-7, with D perhaps TRBD2 (6 bases). This CDR3 contains 17 residues. Per germline, CDR1 MDHEN and CDR2 SYDVKM. Deletions cut 2 bases from V and 4 bases from J, with 21 bases between. The CDR3 DNA reads TGTGCCAGCAGTTTACTCCTAAAGCCTTGGGGGGATTACGAGCAGTACTTC. It codes for CASSLLLKPWGDYEQYF.

The chain combines TRBV29-1 with TRBJ2-5; D is unclear. The DNA end is more similar to TRBJ2-7, so the J call may be wrong. The CDR3 spans 13 residues. CDR1 is SQVTM, CDR2 ANQGSEA, per germline. The CDR3: CSVEDWRTYEQYF. CDR3 nucleotides: TGCAGCGTTGAAGATTGGCGGACCTACGAGCAGTACTTC.

This clone was observed once. This sequence joins TRBV4-2 and TRBJ2-5; D is possibly TRBD1 (6 bases). This CDR3 contains 17 residues. The germline CDR1 and CDR2 sequences are LGHNA and YNFKEQ. The V and J ends lost 1 base and 5 bases respectively, with 20 bases between them. The CDR3 DNA reads as TGTGCCAGCAGCCAAGGACGACCGTGGGGGCTGGGCGAGACCCAGTACTTC. Translating it yields CASSQGRPWGLGETQYF.